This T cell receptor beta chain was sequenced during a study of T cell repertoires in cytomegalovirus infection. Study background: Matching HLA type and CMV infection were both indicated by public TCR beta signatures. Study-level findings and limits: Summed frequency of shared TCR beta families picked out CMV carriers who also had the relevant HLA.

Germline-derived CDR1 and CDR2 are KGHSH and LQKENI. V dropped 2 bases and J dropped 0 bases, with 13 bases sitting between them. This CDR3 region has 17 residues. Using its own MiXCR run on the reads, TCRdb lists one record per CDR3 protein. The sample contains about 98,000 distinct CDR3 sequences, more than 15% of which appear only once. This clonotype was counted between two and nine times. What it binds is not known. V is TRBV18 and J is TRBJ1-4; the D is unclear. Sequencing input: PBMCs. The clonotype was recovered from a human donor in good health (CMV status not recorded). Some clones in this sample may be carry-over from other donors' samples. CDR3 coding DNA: TGTGCCAGCTCACCAAGGGTGGTCGTTGCAACTAATGAAAAACTGTTTTTT. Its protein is CASSPRVVVATNEKLFF.